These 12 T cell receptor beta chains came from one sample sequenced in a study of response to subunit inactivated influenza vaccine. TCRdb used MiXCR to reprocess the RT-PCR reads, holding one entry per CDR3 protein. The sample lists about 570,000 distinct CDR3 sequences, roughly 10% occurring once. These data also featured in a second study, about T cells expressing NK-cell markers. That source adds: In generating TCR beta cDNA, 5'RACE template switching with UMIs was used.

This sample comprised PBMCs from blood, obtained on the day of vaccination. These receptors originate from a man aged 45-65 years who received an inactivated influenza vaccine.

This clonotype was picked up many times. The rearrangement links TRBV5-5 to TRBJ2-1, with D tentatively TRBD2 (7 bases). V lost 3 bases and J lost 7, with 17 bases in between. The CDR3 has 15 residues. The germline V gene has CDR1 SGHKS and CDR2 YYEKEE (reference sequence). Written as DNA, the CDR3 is TGTGCCAGCAGCTGGGGTAAGGGGGGAGGGAATGAGCAGTTCTTC. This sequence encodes CASSWGKGGGNEQFF.

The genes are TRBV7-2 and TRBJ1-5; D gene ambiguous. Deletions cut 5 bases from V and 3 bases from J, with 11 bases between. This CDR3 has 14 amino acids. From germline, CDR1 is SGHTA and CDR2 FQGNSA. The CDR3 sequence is CASSHGPSNQPQHF. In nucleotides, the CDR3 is TGTGCCAGCAGCCACGGGCCCTCCAATCAGCCCCAGCATTTT. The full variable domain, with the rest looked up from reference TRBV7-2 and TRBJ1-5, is GAGVSQSPSNKVTEKGKDVELRCDPISGHTALYWYRQSLGQGLEFLIYFQGNSAPDKSGLPSDRFSAERTGGSVSTLTIQRTQQEDSAVYLCASSHGPSNQPQHFGDGTRLSIL.

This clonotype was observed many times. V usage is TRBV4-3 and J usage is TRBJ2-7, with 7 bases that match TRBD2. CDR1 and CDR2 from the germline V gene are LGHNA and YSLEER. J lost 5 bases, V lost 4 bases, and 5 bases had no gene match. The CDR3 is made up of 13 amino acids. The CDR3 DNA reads TGCGCCAGCAGCCCCAGACTAGCCGACGAGCAGTACTTC. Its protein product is CASSPRLADEQYF.

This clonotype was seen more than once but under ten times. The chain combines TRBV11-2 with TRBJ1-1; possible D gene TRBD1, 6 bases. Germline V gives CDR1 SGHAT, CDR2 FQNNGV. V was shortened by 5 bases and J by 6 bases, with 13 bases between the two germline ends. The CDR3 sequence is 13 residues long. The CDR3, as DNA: TGTGCCAGCAGCGAACAGGGCTACTCTGAAGCTTTCTTT. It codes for CASSEQGYSEAFF.

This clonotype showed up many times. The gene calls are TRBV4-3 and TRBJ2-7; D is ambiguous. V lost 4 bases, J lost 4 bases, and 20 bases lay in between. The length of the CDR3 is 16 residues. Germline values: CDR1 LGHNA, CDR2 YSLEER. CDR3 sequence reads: CASSLRKGLVRYEQYF. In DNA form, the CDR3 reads TGCGCCAGCAGCCTCCGTAAAGGGCTAGTTAGATACGAGCAGTACTTC.

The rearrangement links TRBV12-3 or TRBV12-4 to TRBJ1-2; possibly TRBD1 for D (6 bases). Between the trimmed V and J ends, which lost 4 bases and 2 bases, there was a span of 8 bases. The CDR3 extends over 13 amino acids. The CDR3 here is CASSWTANYGYTF. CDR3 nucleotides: TGTGCCAGCAGTTGGACAGCCAACTATGGCTACACCTTC.

Written as DNA, the CDR3 is TGTGCCAGCAGTCGCGACGGGAATGAAGCTTTCTTT. As protein: CASSRDGNEAFF. The rearrangement uses TRBV9 and TRBJ1-1, with D uncertain. Per germline, CDR1 SGDLS and CDR2 YYNGEE. Between the trimmed V and J ends, which lost 5 bases and 7 bases, there was a span of 12 bases. This CDR3 spans 12 amino acids.

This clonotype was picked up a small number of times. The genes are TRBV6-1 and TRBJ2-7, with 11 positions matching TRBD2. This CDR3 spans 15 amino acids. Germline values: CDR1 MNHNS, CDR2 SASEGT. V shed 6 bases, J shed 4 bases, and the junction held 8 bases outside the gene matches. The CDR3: CASSRGTSGAYEQYF. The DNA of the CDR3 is TGTGCCAGCAGCCGAGGGACTAGCGGAGCGTACGAGCAGTACTTC.

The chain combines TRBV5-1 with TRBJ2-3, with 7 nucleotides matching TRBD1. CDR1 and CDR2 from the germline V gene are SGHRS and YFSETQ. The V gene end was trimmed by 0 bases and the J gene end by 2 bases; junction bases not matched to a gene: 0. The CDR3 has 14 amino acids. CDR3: CASSLEGATDTQYF. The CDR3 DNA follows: TGCGCCAGCAGCTTGGAGGGGGCCACAGATACGCAGTATTTT.

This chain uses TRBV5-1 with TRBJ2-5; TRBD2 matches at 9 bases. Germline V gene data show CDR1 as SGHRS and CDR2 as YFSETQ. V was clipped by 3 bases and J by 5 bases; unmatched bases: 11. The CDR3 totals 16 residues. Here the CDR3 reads CASSSGAGGTAETQYF. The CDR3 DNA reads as TGCGCCAGCAGCTCGGGAGCGGGAGGAACAGCCGAGACCCAGTACTTC.

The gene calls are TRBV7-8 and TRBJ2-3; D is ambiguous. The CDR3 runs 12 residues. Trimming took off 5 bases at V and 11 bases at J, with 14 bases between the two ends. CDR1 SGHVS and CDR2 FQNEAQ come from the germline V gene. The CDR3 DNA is TGTGCCAGCAGCGATCGTGTGGGTGGGCAGTATTTT. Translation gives CASSDRVGGQYF.

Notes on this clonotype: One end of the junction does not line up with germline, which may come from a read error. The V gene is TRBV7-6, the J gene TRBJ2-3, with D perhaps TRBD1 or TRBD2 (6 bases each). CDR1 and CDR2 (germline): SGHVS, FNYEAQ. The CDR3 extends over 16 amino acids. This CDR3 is CASRLATGAIADTQYF. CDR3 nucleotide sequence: TGTGCCAGCAGATTAGCAACGGGGGCAATTGCAGATACGCAGTATTTT.